The 23 T cell receptor beta chains below were found in one sample sequenced in a study of blood T cell repertoires in COVID-19. Here immunoSEQ multiplex PCR was the method, and the copy in TCRdb shows in-frame clones only, minus some. The sample consists of approximately 200,000 clones, approximately 86% of them appearing once. The sequenced sample consisted of peripheral blood. The source is a man aged 65 to 79 with active or convalescent COVID-19.

The chain joins TRBV18 to TRBJ2-7, with D maybe TRBD2 (6 bases). This CDR3 is built from 14 residues. Germline V gene sequence: CDR1 KGHSH, CDR2 LQKENI. V lost 3 bases and J lost 3, with 12 bases in between. The CDR3 spells CASSPVGLYYEQYF. The DNA for the CDR3 is TGTGCCAGCTCACCTGTAGGACTATACTACGAGCAGTACTTC.

J is TRBJ2-1 and V is TRBV6-2 or TRBV6-3; 9 nucleotides line up with TRBD2. Germline CDR1 MNHEY, CDR2 SVGEGT. V lost 0 bases and J lost 5; bases outside the gene matches: 5. The length of the CDR3 is 16 residues. CDR3 sequence reads: CASSYSAGGLNNEQFF. The CDR3, as DNA: TGTGCCAGCAGTTACTCCGCGGGAGGGCTGAACAATGAGCAGTTCTTC.

The chain employs TRBV9 and TRBJ2-3, with 13 bases fitting TRBD2. Germline V gene sequence: CDR1 SGDLS, CDR2 YYNGEE. The J segment lost 2 bases and the V segment lost 4 bases, leaving 4 bases of the junction unmatched. The length of the CDR3 is 16 residues. The CDR3 loop is CASSSGLAGTTDTQYF. CDR3 nucleotide sequence: TGTGCCAGCAGCTCGGGACTAGCGGGGACCACAGATACGCAGTATTTT.

The chain couples TRBV27 to TRBJ2-3; TRBD2 agrees at 12 bases. V was clipped by 6 bases and J by 0 bases; unmatched bases: 4. This CDR3 is built from 16 residues. Germline V gene data show CDR1 as MNHEY and CDR2 as SMNVEV (reference sequence). The CDR3 region is CASRQLAGGSTDTQYF. CDR3 bases: TGTGCCAGCAGGCAACTAGCGGGGGGCAGCACAGATACGCAGTATTTT.

The chain couples TRBV20-1 to TRBJ1-5, with 10 bases that match TRBD1. CDR1 is DFQATT, CDR2 SNEGSKA, per germline (reference sequence). This CDR3 has 15 residues. Trimming removed 3 bases from V and 4 bases from J; junction bases left unmatched: 6. This CDR3 is CSASSGTGENQPQHF. The CDR3 coding sequence is TGCAGTGCTAGTTCCGGGACAGGGGAAAATCAGCCCCAGCATTTT.

To note about this clone: Other nucleotide sequences in the sample specify the same CDR3. This chain connects TRBV5-4 to TRBJ2-5, with D unclear. The V end was cut by 0 bases, the J end by 4 bases, with 4 bases between. The V gene's germline CDR1 is SGHNT and CDR2 YYREEE (reference sequence). The CDR3 has 12 amino acids. This chain's CDR3 is CASSLAGETQYF. The CDR3 nucleotides are TGTGCCAGCAGCTTGGCGGGAGAGACCCAGTACTTC.

This chain uses TRBV12-5 with TRBJ2-1, with 10 positions matching TRBD1. CDR3 length: 15 residues. CDR1 and CDR2 from the germline V gene are LGHNT and FRNRAP. The J segment lost 9 bases and the V segment lost 1 base, leaving 6 bases of the junction unmatched. The CDR3 nucleotides read TGTGCTAGTGGTTTGGGGGGGACAGGGGCTGGTGAGCAGTTCTTC. Translation gives CASGLGGTGAGEQFF.

This clone was seen more than once but under ten times. V gene TRBV3-1 (or the pseudogene TRBV3-2) combines with J gene TRBJ1-2, with a tentative D call TRBD1 (6 bases). CDR1 LGHDT and CDR2 YNNKEL come from the germline V gene (reference sequence). Trimming pared 1 base from V and 4 bases from J, leaving 10 bases between. The CDR3 covers 14 residues. CDR3 in amino acids: CASSQVAQGYGYTF. The CDR3 coding sequence is TGTGCCAGCAGCCAAGTCGCACAGGGCTATGGCTACACCTTC.

In its sample, this clone was seen once. The chain is built from TRBV11-2 and TRBJ2-7, with D possibly TRBD1 on 5 matching bases. CDR3 length: 14 amino acids. CDR1 is SGHAT and CDR2 is FQNNGV in the germline V gene. Trimming shortened V by 2 bases and J by 7 bases, and 15 bases separated the two germline ends. The CDR3 sequence: CASSLQGPVGEQYF. CDR3 coding DNA: TGTGCCAGCAGCTTACAGGGCCCTGTGGGGGAGCAGTACTTC.

The rearrangement links TRBV10-3 to TRBJ1-3; a possible D gene is TRBD1 (5 bases). This CDR3 is built from 20 residues. Germline V gene sequence: CDR1 ENHRY, CDR2 SYGVKD. Trimming pared 3 bases from V and 0 bases from J, leaving 24 bases between. The DNA of the CDR3 is TGTGCCATCAGTGAAAGGAGGGGATCAGGGCGCACAAACTCTGGAAACACCATATATTTT. This sequence encodes CAISERRGSGRTNSGNTIYF.

This clone was found a few times. The gene calls are TRBV15 and TRBJ1-4; D is uncertain. The CDR3 runs to 10 residues. Germline CDR1 and CDR2: LNHNV and YYDKDF (reference sequence). Trimming shortened V by 8 bases and J by 8 bases, and 6 bases separated the two germline ends. The CDR3, as DNA: TGTGCCACCCCGTTCGAAAAACTGTTTTTT. As protein: CATPFEKLFF.

V usage is TRBV28 and J usage is TRBJ1-1, with 8 nucleotides matching TRBD1. This CDR3 comprises 15 residues. The germline V gene has CDR1 MDHEN and CDR2 SYDVKM. Trimming removed 1 base from V and 4 bases from J; junction bases left unmatched: 5. The CDR3 reads CASSLSGGTSTEAFF. The CDR3 nucleotides read TGTGCCAGCAGTTTATCAGGGGGCACAAGCACTGAAGCTTTCTTT.

The J gene is TRBJ1-5, the V gene TRBV6-2 or TRBV6-3, with D unclear. Germline CDR1 is MNHEY and CDR2 is SVGEGT. V was cut by 0 bases and J by 3 bases, with 12 bases left in between. The CDR3 is 16 amino acids. This chain's CDR3 is CASSYSEGKVNQPQHF. The CDR3 DNA reads as TGTGCCAGCAGTTACTCGGAGGGAAAGGTCAATCAGCCCCAGCATTTT.

V and J are TRBV29-1 and TRBJ1-1; 8 positions match TRBD1. Germline trimming cut 5 bases from V and 0 bases from J; bases unmatched to any gene: 5. Germline V gene sequence: CDR1 SQVTM, CDR2 ANQGSEA. The CDR3 loop spans 14 amino acids. The CDR3 sequence: CSVRTGPMNTEAFF. The CDR3 nucleotides are TGCAGCGTTAGGACAGGGCCCATGAACACTGAAGCTTTCTTT.

The gene calls are TRBV29-1 and TRBJ1-2; D is perhaps TRBD1 (6 bases). The CDR3 extends over 13 amino acids. With 4 bases removed from V and 3 bases from J, the gap between germline ends came to 12 bases. The germline CDR1 and CDR2 sequences are SQVTM and ANQGSEA. The CDR3 is CSVGGTRDYGYTF. CDR3 in DNA: TGCAGCGTTGGTGGGACAAGAGACTATGGCTACACCTTC.

The rearrangement joins TRBV21-1 to TRBJ1-2; the D segment call TRBD1 is taken from the table without a DNA check. TRBV21-1 is a documented pseudogene. The CDR3 extends over 18 amino acids. This CDR3 is CASSNRRSRGNLRYGYTF. In DNA, the CDR3 is TGTGCCAGCAGCAACCGTAGGAGCAGGGGAAACCTCCGCTATGGCTACACCTTC.

This clone was recorded once. The chain is built from TRBV19 and TRBJ1-2, with no clear D. CDR1 is LNHDA and CDR2 is SQIVND in the germline V gene (reference sequence). The CDR3 spans 14 residues. V lost 4 bases and J 4 bases, leaving 13 bases between the germline ends. The CDR3 region is CASSTLGLPYGYTF. CDR3 nucleotide sequence: TGTGCCAGTAGTACCCTCGGACTGCCCTATGGCTACACCTTC. Combining the CDR3 with reference TRBV19 and TRBJ1-2 gives the whole variable domain DGGITQSPKYLFRKEGQNVTLSCEQNLNHDAMYWYRQDPGQGLRLIYYSQIVNDFQKGDIAEGYSVSREKKESFPLTVTSAQKNPTAFYLCASSTLGLPYGYTFGSGTRLTVV.

The chain employs TRBV5-1 and TRBJ2-1, with 10 positions matching TRBD2. The CDR3 has 15 amino acids. V lost 5 bases and J lost 2; bases outside the gene matches: 4. Germline V gene data show CDR1 as SGHRS and CDR2 as YFSETQ. Written as DNA, the CDR3 is TGCGCCAGCAGACCTAGCGGGGGTACCTACAATGAGCAGTTCTTC. Protein product: CASRPSGGTYNEQFF.

The V and J genes are TRBV29-1 and TRBJ2-7; unclear D gene. The CDR3 length is 12 residues. Germline CDR1 SQVTM, CDR2 ANQGSEA. Trimming took off 2 bases at V and 1 base at J, with 6 bases between the two ends. The CDR3 DNA sequence: TGCAGCGTTGAAATCGGTTCCTACGAGCAGTACTTC. Its protein is CSVEIGSYEQYF.

The chain recombines TRBV19 with TRBJ2-1; 7 bases match TRBD1. The CDR3 length is 15 residues. Germline trimming cut 3 bases from V and 5 bases from J; bases unmatched to any gene: 7. CDR1 and CDR2 from the germline V gene are LNHDA and SQIVND (reference sequence). This CDR3 is CASSMGDSPHNEQFF. The CDR3 region has the DNA TGTGCCAGTAGTATGGGGGACAGTCCGCACAATGAGCAGTTCTTC.

The chain joins TRBV12-5 to TRBJ2-3, with a weak D call TRBD2 (6 bases). Trimming stripped 11 bases from V and 2 bases from J, with 14 bases between. The germline CDR1 and CDR2 sequences are LGHNT and FRNRAP. The CDR3 is 13 amino acids. CDR3 residues: CAVQGLYTDTQYF. The CDR3 DNA is TGTGCTGTTCAAGGACTATACACAGATACGCAGTATTTT. Drawing the rest from reference TRBV12-5 and TRBJ2-3, the complete variable domain is DARVTQTPRHKVTEMGQEVTMRCQPILGHNTVFWYRQTMMQGLELLAYFRNRAPLDDSGMPKDRFSAEMPDATLATLKIQPSEPRDSAVYFCAVQGLYTDTQYFGPGTRLTVL.

The rearrangement uses TRBV19 and TRBJ1-5, with TRBD1 as a possible D gene (5 bases). This CDR3 region has 14 residues. With 3 bases removed from V and 6 bases from J, the gap between germline ends came to 12 bases. Germline V CDR1 and CDR2: LNHDA, SQIVND (reference sequence). CDR3: CASSIQGVGQPQHF. The CDR3 region has the DNA TGTGCCAGTAGTATTCAAGGGGTCGGTCAGCCCCAGCATTTT.

The CDR3 protein is CASSPSGFNQPQHF. The CDR3 nucleotides read TGTGCCAGCTCACCATCGGGATTCAATCAGCCCCAGCATTTT. The chain joins TRBV18 to TRBJ1-5; unclear D gene. The CDR3 has 14 residues. The germline V and J ends were trimmed by 2 bases and 3 bases, with 8 bases remaining between them. The germline V gene has CDR1 KGHSH and CDR2 LQKENI.